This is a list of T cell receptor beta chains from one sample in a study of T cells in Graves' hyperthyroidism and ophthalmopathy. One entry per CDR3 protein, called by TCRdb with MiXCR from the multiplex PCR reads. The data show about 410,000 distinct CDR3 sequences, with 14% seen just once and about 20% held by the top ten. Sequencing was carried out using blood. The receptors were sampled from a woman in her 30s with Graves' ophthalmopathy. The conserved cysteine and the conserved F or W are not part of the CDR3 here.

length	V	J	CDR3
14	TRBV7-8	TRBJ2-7	ASSLAPSGLVAEQY
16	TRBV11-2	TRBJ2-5	ASSPTSGGPTSQETQY
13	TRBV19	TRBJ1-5	ASMLGTGGNQPQH
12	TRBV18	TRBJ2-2	ASSPRTSRGGLF
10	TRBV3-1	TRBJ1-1	ASSILNTEAF
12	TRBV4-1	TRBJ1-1	ASSLVWSNTEAF
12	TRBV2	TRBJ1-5	ANSGGEDNRPQH
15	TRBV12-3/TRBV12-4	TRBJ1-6	ASSRTGGSSYNSPLH
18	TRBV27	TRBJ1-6	ASRRFSTGGAGSYNSPLH
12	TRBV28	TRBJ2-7	ASKTPRDPYEQY
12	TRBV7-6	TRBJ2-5	ASSFSPGRETQY
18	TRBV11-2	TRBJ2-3	ASSLRKFPKGRVCTDTQY
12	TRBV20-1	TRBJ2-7	SAEQRQGIYEQY
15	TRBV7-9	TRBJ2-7	ASSLGTGTLSSYEQY
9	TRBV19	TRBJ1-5	ASGDVRPQH
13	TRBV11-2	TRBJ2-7	ASSSFETGAYEQY
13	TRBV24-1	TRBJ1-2	ATSDLTGTLAGYT
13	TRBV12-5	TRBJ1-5	ASGLGQGRNQPQH
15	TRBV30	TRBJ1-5	AWSVRLQRGLNQPQH
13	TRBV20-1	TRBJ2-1	SARDRGGLNNEQF
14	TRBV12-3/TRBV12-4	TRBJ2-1	ATHPGLAGASNEQF
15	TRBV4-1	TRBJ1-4	ASSQDQGQNPNEKLF
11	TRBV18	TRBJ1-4	ASSPADREKLF
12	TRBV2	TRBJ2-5	ASKSGGEQETQY
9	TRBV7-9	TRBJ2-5	VSSFKETQY
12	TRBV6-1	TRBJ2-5	ASKVQGGWETQY
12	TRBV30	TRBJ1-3	AWTVGSSGNTIY
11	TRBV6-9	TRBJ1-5	ASSYSIEQPQH
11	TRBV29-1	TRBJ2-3	SVEFRNTDTQY
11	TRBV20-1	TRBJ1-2	SASPPGIYGYT
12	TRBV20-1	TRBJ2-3	SARRDSVTDTQY
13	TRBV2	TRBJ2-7	ASSTPRKDYYEQY
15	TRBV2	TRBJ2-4	ASSEEGLAGPKNIQY
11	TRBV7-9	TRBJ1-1	ASSLATSSEAF
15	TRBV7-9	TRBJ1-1	ASSSANRGLSNTEAF
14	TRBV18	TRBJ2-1	ASLDPRQTSYNEQF
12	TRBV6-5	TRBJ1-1	ASSYSAGGTEAF
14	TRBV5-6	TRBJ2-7	ASSSEQPAVPYEQY
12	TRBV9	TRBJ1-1	ASSVDQWATEAF
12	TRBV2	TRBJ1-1	ASGPRKGNTEAF
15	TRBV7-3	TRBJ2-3	ASRGGWGSGGTDTQY
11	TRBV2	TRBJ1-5	ASRGDRTEPQH
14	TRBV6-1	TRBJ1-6	ASSQLLGTRNSPLH
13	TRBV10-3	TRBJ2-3	AMGTGTGGSDTQY
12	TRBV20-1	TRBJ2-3	SARVTRGTDTQY
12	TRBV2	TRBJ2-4	ATTLEVAKNIQY
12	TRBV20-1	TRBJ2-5	SARADRLKVSQY
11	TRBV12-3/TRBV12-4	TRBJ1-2	ASSSDRGIGYT
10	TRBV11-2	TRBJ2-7	ASSLVQDEQY
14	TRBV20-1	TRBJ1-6	SAILVWDRENSPLH
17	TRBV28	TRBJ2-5	ASGSIGLRGRGYQETQY
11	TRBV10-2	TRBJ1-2	ASSEAGVGGYT
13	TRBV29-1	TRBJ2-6	SVRQGVTGANVLT
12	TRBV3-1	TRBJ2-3	ASRQRGITDTQY
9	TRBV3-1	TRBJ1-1	ASSQTNEAF